This TCR beta chain was recovered during a study of blood T cell repertoires in COVID-19. On the study more broadly: Sample material is recorded as cDNA or gDNA derived from T cells, B-cell-depleted T cells, or PBMCs.

In the original workflow: From reference gene primer amplification, estimates of nucleated cell counts were derived. Measured with immunoSEQ multiplex PCR; TCRdb has only the in-frame clones, and not every one. That table is the source of V, J and clone size, and D and trimming were worked out from the DNA. Found here are roughly 70,000 clones, 85% to 95% of them singletons; the top ten hold approximately 4.8%. Sequencing was carried out using peripheral blood. The source is a woman aged 60-75 years with active COVID-19.

The DNA for the CDR3 is TGTGCCAGCAGCCAACAGGGCCGGATAAACAATGAGCAGTTCTTC. This sequence encodes CASSQQGRINNEQFF. The chain carries TRBV7-9 and TRBJ2-1; D might be TRBD1 (6 bases). Trimming cost V 5 bases and J 5 bases, with 16 bases left between them. CDR1 and CDR2 from the germline V gene are SEHNR and FQNEAQ (reference sequence). This CDR3 is 15 amino acids long.